The 24 T cell receptor beta chains reported below all come from one sample, sequenced in a study of blood T cells in healthy people across ages. Together with a sample-barcoded 5' primer, a J-beta primer mix was included in a second PCR lasting about 7 to 12 cycles. TCRdb ran MiXCR on the 5' RACE reads and lists one entry per CDR3 protein. Counted here are more than 800,000 distinct CDR3 sequences, 29% occurring once; the ten biggest clones make up roughly 17%. The source material was blood. The source is a woman of 80 years or more in good health.

With regard to this clonotype: Mismatch with germline at one junction end may stem from a read error. The gene calls are TRBV5-4 and TRBJ2-3, with D possibly called TRBD1 or TRBD2 (6 bases each). Germline CDR1 and CDR2: SGHNT and YYREEE (reference sequence). CDR3 size: 15 residues. CDR3 residues: CVSSLGGGVADTQYF. The CDR3 DNA follows: TGTGTCAGCAGCTTGGGGGGCGGGGTAGCAGATACGCAGTATTTT.

The chain has TRBV27 and TRBJ2-7; TRBD1 matches at 9 bases. Germline V gene sequence: CDR1 MNHEY, CDR2 SMNVEV (reference sequence). CDR3 length: 15 residues. V shed 7 bases, J shed 3 bases, and the junction held 10 bases outside the gene matches. The CDR3 protein is CASKWWGTGNYEQYF. The CDR3 DNA reads as TGTGCCAGCAAATGGTGGGGGACAGGGAACTACGAGCAGTACTTC.

This clonotype was recorded at least ten times. V gene TRBV7-2 combines with J gene TRBJ2-5; D gene ambiguous. This CDR3 has 15 residues. Germline V gene lookup returns CDR1 SGHTA and CDR2 FQGNSA. The V gene lost 7 bases and the J gene lost 3 bases, with 18 bases spanning the gap. The CDR3 DNA sequence: TGTGCCAGCACCTGGAGACGGCGGCCGGAAGAGACCCAGTACTTC. As protein: CASTWRRRPEETQYF.

Turning to this clonotype: A much more abundant neighbour one base away suggests this may be a read error. V is TRBV7-2 and J is TRBJ1-4; D not resolved. Looked up from germline, CDR1 is SGHTA and CDR2 is FQGNSA. The CDR3 spans 13 residues. The CDR3 reads CASSIVGREKRFF. For the CDR3, the DNA is TGTGCCAGCAGCATCGTAGGGCGTGAAAAACGGTTTTTT.

As regards this clonotype: This sequence may be a read error, since a much larger clone differs from it by one base. This chain links TRBV6-2 or TRBV6-3 with TRBJ2-7; D is perhaps TRBD2 (5 bases). The germline CDR1 and CDR2 sequences are MNHEY and SVGEGT. Trimming pared 6 bases from V and 7 bases from J, leaving 16 bases between. The CDR3 runs to 13 residues. CDR3 DNA sequence: TGTGCCAGCAGAAGCCACGGGAACAATGAGCAGTACTTC. Translation gives CASRSHGNNEQYF.

This clonotype has a count of ten or more. The chain uses TRBV5-1 and TRBJ2-3; 14 bases are shared with TRBD2. Germline V gene sequence: CDR1 SGHRS, CDR2 YFSETQ. This CDR3 has 21 residues. V lost 3 bases and J lost 2; bases outside the gene matches: 17. CDR3 protein: CASSSGLAGGLPTTATDTQYF. CDR3 sequence (DNA): TGCGCCAGCAGCTCAGGACTAGCGGGGGGACTTCCCACGACTGCCACAGATACGCAGTATTTT.

The chain combines TRBV20-1 with TRBJ2-7, with 7 bases identical to TRBD1. Trimming at V came to 3 bases and at J to 2 bases, leaving 13 bases not matched to a gene. CDR1 DFQATT and CDR2 SNEGSKA come from the germline V gene (reference sequence). This CDR3 is built from 16 residues. CDR3 DNA sequence: TGCAGTGCTAGTTCCCAAAGATGGGACAGACCCTACGAGCAGTACTTC. This translates into CSASSQRWDRPYEQYF.

The chain's CDR3 is CASSPTSGSTDTQYF. In nucleotides, the CDR3 is TGTGCCAGCTCACCGACTAGCGGGAGCACAGATACGCAGTATTTT. The chain joins TRBV18 to TRBJ2-3; 10 bases are shared with TRBD2. Germline trimming cut 3 bases from V and 0 bases from J; bases unmatched to any gene: 0. This CDR3 contains 15 residues. The germline gives CDR1 KGHSH, CDR2 LQKENI.

This clonotype occurred a few times. The chain has TRBV12-3 or TRBV12-4 and TRBJ1-5; D is uncertain. This CDR3 has 13 amino acids. Trimming left V 6 bases short and J 8 bases short, with 14 bases between. CDR3 DNA: TGTGCCAGCAGGGGAACGTGGGAGAAGCCCCAGCATTTT. Translated: CASRGTWEKPQHF.

This clonotype was detected only a few times. This may stem from a read error, because a much larger clone lies one nucleotide away. This chain uses TRBV7-2 with TRBJ2-1, with 8 bases identical to TRBD1. The CDR3 runs 15 residues. V was clipped by 7 bases and J by 8 bases; unmatched bases: 13. Germline values: CDR1 SGHTA, CDR2 FQGNSA. Here the CDR3 DNA reads TGTGCCAGCAACTCCCCCGGACAGGGATGGCATGAGCAGTTCTTC. This sequence encodes CASNSPGQGWHEQFF.

This chain links TRBV6-2 or TRBV6-3 with TRBJ1-5, with a weak D call TRBD1 (6 bases). This CDR3 has 14 amino acids. Germline CDR1 reads MNHEY; CDR2 reads SVGEGT. Trimming took 6 bases from V and 3 from J, leaving 12 bases between them. The CDR3 reads CASRKQGPNQPQHF. In nucleotides, the CDR3 is TGTGCCAGCAGGAAACAGGGACCCAATCAGCCCCAGCATTTT.

This clonotype was observed a few times. CDR3 amino acids: CASTRQGGDGSPLHF. CDR3 DNA sequence: TGTGCCAGCACTCGCCAGGGCGGGGACGGGTCACCCCTCCACTTT. The rearrangement uses TRBV28 and TRBJ1-6; possibly TRBD1 for D (5 bases). This CDR3 contains 15 residues. Between the trimmed V and J ends, which lost 7 bases and 10 bases, there was a span of 20 bases. Germline-derived CDR1 and CDR2 are MDHEN and SYDVKM.

In regard to this clonotype: A much larger clone is a single base away; this may be a read error. This chain uses TRBV10-3 with TRBJ1-1, with TRBD1 matching over 7 bases. This CDR3 contains 13 residues. V lost 8 bases, J lost 0 bases, and 3 bases stayed unmatched. Germline V CDR1 and CDR2: ENHRY, SYGVKD. CDR3 DNA sequence: TGTGCCATCCGACAGGGCTTGAACACTGAAGCTTTCTTT. Translation: CAIRQGLNTEAFF.

This clonotype was observed a few times. The chain links TRBV6-6 to TRBJ1-2, with 8 bases matching TRBD1. Germline CDR1 is MNHNY and CDR2 is SVGAGI (reference sequence). The ends lost 2 bases at V and 5 bases at J; junction bases unmatched: 4. This CDR3 has 14 amino acids. In nucleotides, the CDR3 is TGTGCCAGCAGTTACGAACAGGGGGTTTATGGCTACACCTTC. As protein: CASSYEQGVYGYTF.

Note on this clonotype: A much larger clonotype is one base distant, so this may be a read error. The chain combines TRBV5-6 with TRBJ2-4, with D perhaps matching TRBD2 (6 bases). TRBJ2-5 explains the end of the DNA better; the J call may be wrong. The CDR3 has 15 residues. The germline CDR1 and CDR2 sequences are SGHDT and YYEEEE. Here the CDR3 reads CASSSLRLGRETQYF. Here the CDR3 DNA reads TGTGCCAGCAGCTCCCTACGACTAGGAAGGGAGACCCAGTACTTC.

Concerning this clonotype itself: With a much larger clone just one base away, this may be a read error. The rearrangement uses TRBV7-2 and TRBJ2-4, with D perhaps matching TRBD2 (5 bases). V was shortened by 5 bases and J by 9 bases, with 8 bases between the two germline ends. Per the germline V gene, CDR1 is SGHTA and CDR2 is FQGNSA. CDR3 length equals 11 residues. CDR3 DNA: TGTGCCAGCAGCCGACGGGGCATTCAGTACTTC. Translated: CASSRRGIQYF.

This clonotype was counted between two and nine times. The gene calls are TRBV27 and TRBJ2-7; a possible D gene is TRBD1 (6 bases). The CDR3 sequence is 17 residues long. Trimming pared 3 bases from V and 7 bases from J, leaving 25 bases between. Germline CDR1 reads MNHEY; CDR2 reads SMNVEV (reference sequence). CDR3: CASSFLPGQISSSEQYF. As DNA, the CDR3 is TGTGCCAGCAGTTTCCTCCCGGGACAAATCTCATCTTCTGAGCAGTACTTC.

The genes are TRBV6-2 or TRBV6-3 and TRBJ2-7; the D is unclear. This CDR3 is 16 amino acids long. Trimming pared 2 bases from V and 6 bases from J, leaving 20 bases between. Germline V gene sequence: CDR1 MNHEY, CDR2 SVGEGT. This CDR3 is CASSYRPETAPSEQYF. CDR3 sequence (DNA): TGTGCCAGCAGTTACCGACCCGAGACGGCCCCCTCCGAGCAGTACTTC.

This clonotype turned up a few times. V gene TRBV5-5 combines with J gene TRBJ2-5, with D unclear. The CDR3 contains 14 residues. V gave up 3 bases and J gave up 4 bases, with 13 bases separating them. Germline V gene data show CDR1 as SGHKS and CDR2 as YYEKEE (reference sequence). The CDR3 coding sequence is TGTGCCAGCAGCTCGTCGTACACTGGAGAGACCCAGTACTTC. This translates into CASSSSYTGETQYF.

The chain uses TRBV5-1 and TRBJ2-2, with D perhaps TRBD2 (5 bases). Germline values: CDR1 SGHRS, CDR2 YFSETQ. The CDR3 is 15 residues long. The ends were cut back, 3 bases at V and 6 bases at J, with 15 bases in the middle. The CDR3 sequence is CASSSSSEGSGELFF. As DNA, the CDR3 is TGCGCCAGCAGCTCTAGTAGCGAGGGATCCGGGGAGCTGTTTTTT.

This chain links TRBV27 with TRBJ2-7; no clear D. With 6 bases removed from V and 7 bases from J, the gap between germline ends came to 10 bases. CDR1 and CDR2 from the germline V gene are MNHEY and SMNVEV (reference sequence). The CDR3 contains 11 residues. Here the CDR3 reads CASSPPEEQYF. In DNA, the CDR3 is TGTGCCAGCAGCCCCCCCGAGGAGCAGTACTTC.

This clonotype was counted at least ten times. The rearrangement joins TRBV5-1 to TRBJ2-3; a weak D match, TRBD2 (6 bases). The V end was cut by 0 bases, the J end by 2 bases, with 10 bases between. Germline CDR1 reads SGHRS; CDR2 reads YFSETQ. The CDR3 sequence is 15 residues long. CDR3 residues: CASSLGAGPTDTQYF. The CDR3 nucleotides read TGCGCCAGCAGCTTGGGTGCGGGACCCACAGATACGCAGTATTTT.

This clonotype has ten or more counts. The chain carries TRBV18 and TRBJ2-7, with 10 nucleotides matching TRBD2. Trimming at V came to 5 bases and at J to 2 bases, leaving 6 bases not matched to a gene. The CDR3 consists of 15 residues. CDR1 KGHSH and CDR2 LQKENI come from the germline V gene. As DNA, the CDR3 is TGTGCCAGCTCAGCCGGGACTAGCGCGACCTACGAGCAGTACTTC. Protein product: CASSAGTSATYEQYF.

This chain connects TRBV5-8 to TRBJ2-1; TRBD1 aligns across 9 bases. Germline values: CDR1 SGHTS, CDR2 YDEGEE. The CDR3 sequence is 14 residues long. The V gene end was trimmed by 4 bases and the J gene end by 9 bases; junction bases not matched to a gene: 8. The CDR3 region is CASSPGTGKIEQFF. CDR3 coding DNA: TGTGCCAGCAGCCCTGGGACAGGGAAGATTGAGCAGTTCTTC.